Each of the 29 T cell receptor beta chains below was sequenced from the same sample in a study of CD8+ T cells in alopecia areata. Reverse transcribed after extraction, RNA yielded cDNA as the sequencing template. Here immunoSEQ multiplex PCR was the method, and the copy in TCRdb shows in-frame clones only, minus some. The sample records roughly 100,000 clones, about 40% being singletons. Stated treatment: oral pan-JAK inhibitor, 5-10 mg twice daily. Sample: CD8+ T cells sorted from blood, taken at week 24, from a patient treated with tofacitinib. The receptors shown here come from a human donor with alopecia areata.

V usage is TRBV13 and J usage is TRBJ2-3, with 8 bases identical to TRBD2. Germline CDR1 reads PRHDT; CDR2 reads FYEKMQ (reference sequence). V shed 4 bases, J shed 8 bases, and the junction held 14 bases outside the gene matches. The CDR3 sequence is 16 residues long. The DNA for the CDR3 is TGTGCCAGCAGCTCCCCGATTAGCGGGGAGATCCGTACGCAGTATTTT. Residues: CASSSPISGEIRTQYF.

The rearrangement links TRBV6-1 to TRBJ2-7; possible D gene TRBD2, 5 bases. The CDR3 is 11 residues long. Germline assignment: CDR1 MNHNS and CDR2 SASEGT. The V end lost 4 bases, the J end lost 12 bases, and 13 bases lay between the germline ends. CDR3 region: CASSGGKKGYF. The DNA for the CDR3 is TGTGCCAGCAGTGGAGGGAAAAAAGGGTACTTC.

This clone was detected a few times. The chain is built from TRBV29-1 and TRBJ2-7; 10 bases fit TRBD1. Per the germline V gene, CDR1 is SQVTM and CDR2 is ANQGSEA. With V trimmed by 0 bases and J by 1 base, 3 bases remained unmatched. This CDR3 has 15 residues. The CDR3 sequence: CSVEDPDRGSYEQYF. In DNA, the CDR3 is TGCAGCGTTGAAGATCCGGACAGGGGGTCCTACGAGCAGTACTTC.

The genes are TRBV27 and TRBJ2-5, with D perhaps assigned TRBD1 or TRBD2 (5 bases each). The CDR3 runs to 13 residues. CDR1 is MNHEY, CDR2 SMNVEV, per germline (reference sequence). V shed 5 bases and J shed 3 bases, with 10 bases lying between them. This CDR3 reads CASSIRDEETQYF. The CDR3 nucleotides read TGTGCCAGCAGTATCCGGGACGAAGAGACCCAGTACTTC.

This chain uses TRBV7-9 with TRBJ2-5, with a weak D call TRBD1 (7 bases). V was trimmed by 1 base and J by 4 bases, leaving 10 bases between them. Germline CDR1 and CDR2: SEHNR and FQNEAQ (reference sequence). The CDR3 has 14 residues. The CDR3 here is CASSLGRGLETQYF. In DNA, the CDR3 is TGTGCCAGCAGCTTAGGGAGGGGGCTAGAGACCCAGTACTTC.

The J gene is TRBJ2-7, the V gene TRBV27; TRBD2 matches at 7 bases. The ends lost 4 bases at V and 0 bases at J; junction bases unmatched: 6. Germline V gene data show CDR1 as MNHEY and CDR2 as SMNVEV (reference sequence). The CDR3 consists of 15 residues. CDR3 coding DNA: TGTGCCAGCAGTTCTTGGGCTAGCGGCTCCTACGAGCAGTACTTC. Its protein is CASSSWASGSYEQYF.

The chain carries TRBV7-6 and TRBJ2-1; TRBD2 matches at 10 bases. CDR3 length: 16 residues. Germline trimming cut 5 bases from V and 6 bases from J; bases unmatched to any gene: 10. CDR1 SGHVS and CDR2 FNYEAQ come from the germline V gene. The DNA for the CDR3 is TGTGCCAGCAGCCCCCCCGGGACTAGCGCCATCAATGAGCAGTTCTTC. Protein sequence: CASSPPGTSAINEQFF.

This chain connects TRBV30 to TRBJ2-3; tentative D call: TRBD2 (7 bases). Trimming shortened V by 3 bases and J by 4 bases, and 11 bases separated the two germline ends. This CDR3 has 13 amino acids. Germline-derived CDR1 and CDR2 are GTSNPN and SVGIG (reference sequence). The CDR3: CAWRGGAADTQYF. CDR3 DNA sequence: TGTGCCTGGAGAGGGGGGGCTGCAGATACGCAGTATTTT.

This CDR3 is CASSPGTAGNEQFF. The CDR3 DNA reads TGTGCCAGCAGCCCCGGGACTGCGGGGAATGAGCAGTTCTTC. The chain employs TRBV6-5 and TRBJ2-1; D may be TRBD2 (6 bases). Per the germline V gene, CDR1 is MNHEY and CDR2 is SVGAGI. This CDR3 has 14 residues. Trimming left V 6 bases short and J 7 bases short, with 16 bases between.

This rearrangement joins TRBV6-5 to TRBJ1-2; D unclear. The CDR3 extends over 12 amino acids. Looked up from germline, CDR1 is MNHEY and CDR2 is SVGAGI. Deletions cut 10 bases from V and 1 base from J, with 10 bases between. CDR3 nucleotide sequence: TGTGCCACCCTCTGGGGTAACTATGGCTACACCTTC. Translating it yields CATLWGNYGYTF.

The chain has TRBV28 and TRBJ2-1; 8 bases fit TRBD2. The germline gives CDR1 MDHEN, CDR2 SYDVKM. The CDR3 is made up of 15 amino acids. J gave up 0 bases and V 7 bases, and 5 bases lay outside the gene matches. The CDR3, as DNA: TGTGCCAGCACCTCCACTAGCGGCTCCTACAATGAGCAGTTCTTC. Translating gives CASTSTSGSYNEQFF.

The chain joins TRBV2 to TRBJ2-2; 8 nucleotides agree with TRBD2. Germline CDR1 reads SNHLY; CDR2 reads FYNNEI. CDR3 length: 14 residues. The V gene end was trimmed by 10 bases and the J gene end by 4 bases; junction bases not matched to a gene: 8. The CDR3 spells CAMEERESTGELFF. The CDR3 DNA reads as TGTGCCATGGAAGAGCGGGAGAGCACCGGGGAGCTGTTTTTT.

This clone was detected a few times. The rearrangement links TRBV9 to TRBJ2-1, with a tentative D call TRBD1 (5 bases). The CDR3 consists of 17 residues. The ends were cut back, 0 bases at V and 0 bases at J, with 13 bases in the middle. Germline CDR1 is SGDLS and CDR2 is YYNGEE. The CDR3 bases are TGTGCCAGCAGCGTAGCGGCTAGTGGGGCCTCCTACAATGAGCAGTTCTTC. Translating it yields CASSVAASGASYNEQFF.

This clone was counted a few times. The chain recombines TRBV28 with TRBJ2-1; D is uncertain. Trimming removed 3 bases from V and 10 bases from J, with 10 bases in between. The CDR3 spans 12 residues. From germline, CDR1 is MDHEN and CDR2 SYDVKM. CDR3 protein: CASSLDAGEQFF. CDR3 in DNA: TGTGCCAGCAGTTTGGACGCTGGGGAGCAGTTCTTC.

The J gene is TRBJ1-1, the V gene TRBV4-3, with unresolved D. The germline V gene has CDR1 LGHNA and CDR2 YSLEER. Trimming left V 2 bases short and J 1 base short, with 8 bases between. The CDR3 covers 14 residues. The CDR3 region is CASSQLTENTEAFF. Written as DNA, the CDR3 is TGCGCCAGCAGCCAATTGACGGAGAACACTGAAGCTTTCTTT.

The chain links TRBV4-1 to TRBJ2-3; 10 bases agree with TRBD1. The J segment lost 4 bases and the V segment lost 3 bases, leaving 13 bases of the junction unmatched. CDR1 MGHRA and CDR2 YSYEKL come from the germline V gene. The CDR3 has 18 residues. The CDR3 DNA reads as TGCGCCAGCAGCCAGTATCCCGGGACAGGGGAAGGGGCAGATACGCAGTATTTT. Protein product: CASSQYPGTGEGADTQYF.

This chain links TRBV28 with TRBJ2-7; 8 bases line up with TRBD1. CDR1 and CDR2 from the germline V gene are MDHEN and SYDVKM. The length of the CDR3 is 14 residues. Unmatched junction bases numbered 12, after V lost 11 bases and J lost 3 bases. The CDR3 sequence is CAENRGAKGYEQYF. The CDR3 DNA reads TGTGCCGAAAACAGGGGGGCTAAAGGCTACGAGCAGTACTTC.

The chain links TRBV19 to TRBJ2-1; 7 bases match TRBD1. CDR3 length: 15 amino acids. V lost 9 bases and J lost 7; bases outside the gene matches: 15. Per germline, CDR1 LNHDA and CDR2 SQIVND (reference sequence). The CDR3 here is CASGTGTASTNEQFF. The CDR3 coding sequence is TGTGCCAGCGGGACCGGGACAGCGAGTACTAATGAGCAGTTCTTC.

The chain combines TRBV30 with TRBJ1-4; D is unclear. CDR1 is GTSNPN, CDR2 SVGIG, per germline (reference sequence). V was cut by 0 bases and J by 7 bases, with 12 bases left in between. The CDR3 extends over 14 amino acids. The CDR3 sequence is CAWSVIQPPEKLFF. The CDR3 nucleotides are TGTGCCTGGAGTGTTATTCAGCCTCCTGAAAAACTGTTTTTT.

The chain employs TRBV6-5 and TRBJ2-3, with TRBD1 as a possible D gene (6 bases). The V gene lost 5 bases and the J gene lost 0 bases, with 12 bases spanning the gap. The germline CDR1 and CDR2 sequences are MNHEY and SVGAGI. This CDR3 comprises 15 residues. The CDR3 protein is CASSSWTASTDTQYF. CDR3 nucleotide sequence: TGTGCCAGCAGTAGCTGGACAGCGAGCACAGATACGCAGTATTTT.

This clone was detected only a few times. The chain is built from TRBV15 and TRBJ2-2; 7 positions match TRBD2. Germline assignment: CDR1 LNHNV and CDR2 YYDKDF (reference sequence). Trimming at V came to 0 bases and at J to 3 bases, leaving 7 bases not matched to a gene. This CDR3 spans 17 amino acids. CDR3 loop: CATSRDYGGGYTGELFF. Here the CDR3 DNA reads TGTGCCACCAGCAGAGATTACGGGGGAGGGTACACCGGGGAGCTGTTTTTT.

V is TRBV27 and J is TRBJ2-3, with no clear D. Germline V gives CDR1 MNHEY, CDR2 SMNVEV (reference sequence). The CDR3 spans 14 residues. Trimming left V 6 bases short and J 0 bases short, with 10 bases between. This CDR3 reads CASRLELSTDTQYF. CDR3 nucleotide sequence: TGTGCCAGCAGACTCGAGCTGAGCACAGATACGCAGTATTTT.

In this sample, this clone turned up many times. The chain has TRBV7-9 and TRBJ2-7; 7 nucleotides agree with TRBD1. The CDR3 has 14 residues. Germline trimming cut 3 bases from V and 5 bases from J; bases unmatched to any gene: 7. Germline values: CDR1 SEHNR, CDR2 FQNEAQ (reference sequence). This CDR3 reads CASSLGQRQDEQYF. For the CDR3, the DNA is TGTGCCAGCAGCTTGGGACAGCGGCAGGACGAGCAGTACTTC.

The rearrangement joins TRBV7-9 to TRBJ2-5; TRBD2 matches 9 bases. Trimming took 3 bases from V and 5 from J; bases not matched to a gene: 13. Germline V CDR1 and CDR2: SEHNR, FQNEAQ (reference sequence). The CDR3 consists of 17 residues. Here the CDR3 DNA reads TGTGCCAGCAGCTTTCCGGATAGCGGGAGTCGGTGGGAGACCCAGTACTTC. Translated: CASSFPDSGSRWETQYF. The full variable domain, its missing parts supplied by reference TRBV7-9 and TRBJ2-5, is DTGVSQNPRHKITKRGQNVTFRCDPISEHNRLYWYRQTLGQGPEFLTYFQNEAQLEKSRLLSDRFSAERPKGSFSTLEIQRTEQGDSAMYLCASSFPDSGSRWETQYFGPGTRLLVL.

This clone was counted between two and nine times. The chain uses TRBV4-1 and TRBJ1-5; no reliable D call. The ends were cut back, 0 bases at V and 4 bases at J, with 16 bases in the middle. Germline values: CDR1 MGHRA, CDR2 YSYEKL. The CDR3 has 17 amino acids. CDR3 in amino acids: CASSQDPAPRINQPQHF. The CDR3 DNA is TGCGCCAGCAGCCAAGATCCGGCACCTCGTATAAATCAGCCCCAGCATTTT.

V and J are TRBV9 and TRBJ2-4; D is undetermined. The CDR3 loop spans 12 amino acids. V lost 3 bases and J 7 bases, leaving 8 bases between the germline ends. CDR1 SGDLS and CDR2 YYNGEE come from the germline V gene. CDR3 loop: CASSGPENIQYF. CDR3 in DNA: TGTGCCAGCAGCGGGCCCGAGAACATTCAGTACTTC.

This clone was recorded many times. The chain carries TRBV7-9 and TRBJ1-4; tentative D call: TRBD1 (5 bases). Trimming removed 6 bases at V and 6 bases at J, with 20 bases between. There are 16 residues in the CDR3. Per the germline V gene, CDR1 is SEHNR and CDR2 is FQNEAQ (reference sequence). The CDR3: CASSPVQGSSDEKLFF. In nucleotides, the CDR3 is TGTGCCAGCAGTCCCGTCCAGGGATCCTCGGATGAAAAACTGTTTTTT.

The chain is built from TRBV19 and TRBJ2-7, with TRBD2 as a possible D gene (6 bases). V gave up 7 bases and J gave up 2 bases, with 15 bases separating them. CDR1 is LNHDA and CDR2 is SQIVND in the germline V gene (reference sequence). The CDR3 sequence is 14 residues long. This CDR3 is CASTPRDSAYEQYF. CDR3 in DNA: TGTGCCAGTACTCCCCGGGACTCTGCCTACGAGCAGTACTTC.

By sample share, this clone is medium-sized. V gene TRBV4-2 combines with J gene TRBJ2-3, with 8 bases lining up with TRBD2. The CDR3 has 16 residues. After removal of 0 bases from V and 2 bases from J, the junction contained 4 bases not matched to a gene. CDR1 and CDR2 from the germline V gene are LGHNA and YNFKEQ. The CDR3 DNA is TGTGCCAGCAGCCAAGAAGTAGCGGGGTACACAGATACGCAGTATTTT. Residues: CASSQEVAGYTDTQYF.